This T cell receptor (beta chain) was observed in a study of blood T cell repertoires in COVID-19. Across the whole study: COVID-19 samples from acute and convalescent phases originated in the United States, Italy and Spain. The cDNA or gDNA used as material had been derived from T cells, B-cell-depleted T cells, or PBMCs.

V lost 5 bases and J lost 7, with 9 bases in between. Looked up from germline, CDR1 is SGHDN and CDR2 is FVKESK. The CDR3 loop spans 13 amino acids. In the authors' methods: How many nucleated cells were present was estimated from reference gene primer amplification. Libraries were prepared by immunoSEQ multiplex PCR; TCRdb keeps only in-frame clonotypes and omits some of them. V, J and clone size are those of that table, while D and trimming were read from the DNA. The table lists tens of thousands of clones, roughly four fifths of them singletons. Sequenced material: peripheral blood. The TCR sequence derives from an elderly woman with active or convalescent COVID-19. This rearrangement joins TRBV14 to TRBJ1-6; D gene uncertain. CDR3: CASSSSPNSPLHF. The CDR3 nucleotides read TGTGCCAGCAGCTCCTCTCCGAATTCACCCCTCCACTTT.